The TCR beta chain described here comes from a study of control samples from healthy donors and cancer patients. Method: immunoSEQ multiplex PCR; TCRdb's copy keeps in-frame clones and lacks some. The sample holds around 26,000 clones, 82% seen once. This CDR3 region has 12 residues. A word on this clone: The junction does not match germline at one end; this may be a read error.

The gene calls are TRBV12-3 or TRBV12-4 and TRBJ2-3, with 10 bases that match TRBD2. The sequencing sample was made of PBMCs. The sequence was collected from a man in his sixties with colorectal cancer. The CDR3 is CASSLASGGPIF. CDR3 sequence (DNA): TGTGCCAGCAGTTTAGCTAGCGGGGGGCCAATCTTT.